Below are 2 T cell receptor beta chains sequenced from a single sample in a study of esophageal squamous cell carcinoma under preoperative chemotherapy. TCRdb analysed the PCR reads with MiXCR anew, one entry per CDR3 protein. The sample includes about 30,000 distinct CDR3 sequences, roughly 48% of them seen just once. Noted time point: before preoperative PTX-NDP chemotherapy. The sample here was taken from a patient given preoperative chemotherapy. These receptors all stem from a human donor with esophageal squamous cell carcinoma. The donor label of this sample is uncertain.

Remarks on this clonotype: An end of the junction differs from the germline gene, which may be a read error. The gene calls are TRBV7-8 and TRBJ2-5, with a weak D call TRBD2 (7 bases). The CDR3 length is 18 residues. Germline CDR1 SGHVS, CDR2 FQNEAQ. This chain's CDR3 is CASSREGGGGGDPETQYF. The CDR3 DNA follows: TGTGCCAGCAGCCGCGAGGGTGGCGGGGGCGGTGACCCAGAGACCCAGTATTTC.

Regarding this clonotype: This may come from a read error, since a much larger clone is one base off. The chain is built from TRBV7-2 and TRBJ2-1, with D perhaps TRBD2 (7 bases). TRBJ2-7 matches the DNA end more closely, so the J call is doubtful. CDR3 length equals 15 residues. Germline V CDR1 and CDR2: SGHTA, FQGNSA. In DNA form, the CDR3 reads TGTGCCAGCAGGGGGGGGGGGGCGGGAGTCTACGAGCAGTACTTC. The encoded protein is CASRGGGAGVYEQYF.